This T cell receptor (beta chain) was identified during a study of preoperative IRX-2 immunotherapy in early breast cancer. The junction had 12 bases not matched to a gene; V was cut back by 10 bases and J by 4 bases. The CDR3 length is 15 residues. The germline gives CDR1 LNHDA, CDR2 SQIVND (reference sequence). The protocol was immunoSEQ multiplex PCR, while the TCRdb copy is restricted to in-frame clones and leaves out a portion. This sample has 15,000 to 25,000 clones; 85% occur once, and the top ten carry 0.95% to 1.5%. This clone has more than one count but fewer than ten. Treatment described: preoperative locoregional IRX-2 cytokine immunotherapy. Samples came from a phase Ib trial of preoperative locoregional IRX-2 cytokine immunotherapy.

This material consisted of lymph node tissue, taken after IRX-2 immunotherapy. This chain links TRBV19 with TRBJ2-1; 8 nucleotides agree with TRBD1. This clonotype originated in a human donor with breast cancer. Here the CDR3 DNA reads TGTGCCACCTCTATTGGGACAGGAGTTTACAATGAGCAGTTCTTC. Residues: CATSIGTGVYNEQFF.